One sample yielded the 32 T cell receptor beta chains listed below, sequenced in a study of tumor-infiltrating lymphocytes in primary liver carcinoma. Co-extracted RNA and DNA came from approximately 20-30 mg of unsorted bulk tissue. Using a constant-region primer together with ProtoScript II reverse transcriptase, TCR beta cDNA was made from about 500 ng of total RNA. For TCR beta, libraries were produced by three nested multiplex PCR rounds using slightly modified ARM-PCR. Both of the initial two PCR rounds ran for approximately 11 cycles and employed TRBV1-TRBV30 forward primers alongside a C-beta reverse primer. From the multiplex PCR reads, TCRdb called clonotypes with MiXCR, one entry per CDR3 protein. This table has 150,000 to 200,000 distinct CDR3 sequences, just under 85% appearing once. The sequenced material came from tumor tissue from primary liver carcinoma. These receptors all come from a man aged 35 to 55 with primary liver carcinoma and hepatitis B virus infection.

Points on this clonotype: Relative to the germline gene, one junction end is altered; a read error may explain this. The genes are TRBV6-2 or TRBV6-3 and TRBJ2-1; TRBD2 agrees at 8 bases. This CDR3 spans 15 amino acids. Germline V gives CDR1 MNHEY, CDR2 SVGEGT. CDR3 coding DNA: TGTACCAGCAGCTCGAGCGGGAGCTCCTACAATAAGCAGTTCTTC. It translates to CTSSSSGSSYNKQFF.

As concerns this clonotype: The junction departs from germline at one end; a sequencing error may be responsible. This sequence joins TRBV29-1 and TRBJ2-1; D is ambiguous. The length of the CDR3 is 14 residues. Germline-derived CDR1 and CDR2 are SQVTM and ANQGSEA. As DNA, the CDR3 is TGCAGCGTTCGGCAGAGGAGTTCCTACGATGAGCAGTTCTTC. Residues: CSVRQRSSYDEQFF.

This chain joins TRBV28 and TRBJ1-2, with D possibly matching TRBD1 (5 bases). There are 14 residues in the CDR3. Trimming pared 8 bases from V and 8 bases from J, leaving 21 bases between. CDR1 and CDR2 from the germline V gene are MDHEN and SYDVKM. CDR3 bases: TGTGCCAGCGATTCCCCATGGGGCGCGGGAGGCTACACCTTC. Translating gives CASDSPWGAGGYTF.

With regard to this clonotype: Given the absence of the conserved phenylalanine or tryptophan at the CDR3 end, a read error is likely. It is unclear where the CDR3 begins or ends on the DNA, so no DNA is shown, and the CDR3 is as TCRdb lists it. V is TRBV6-6 and J is TRBJ1-1. The CDR3 spans 13 residues, counting both ends. Germline V CDR1 and CDR2: MNHNY, SVGAGI (reference sequence). The CDR3 sequence is CASSTGGTTEVFS.

The chain carries TRBV7-9 and TRBJ1-1, with D hard to call. The germline CDR1 and CDR2 sequences are SEHNR and FQNEAQ (reference sequence). V was pared by 4 bases and J by 9 bases, with 18 bases between. The CDR3 covers 14 residues. The CDR3 here is CASSSQHGSPKAFF. The CDR3 DNA sequence: TGTGCCAGCAGCTCTCAACACGGCTCCCCTAAAGCTTTCTTT. Full variable domain (rest looked up from reference TRBV7-9 and TRBJ1-1): DTGVSQNPRHKITKRGQNVTFRCDPISEHNRLYWYRQTLGQGPEFLTYFQNEAQLEKSRLLSDRFSAERPKGSFSTLEIQRTEQGDSAMYLCASSSQHGSPKAFFGQGTRLTVV.

This clonotype was counted ten times or more. V and J are TRBV11-1 and TRBJ1-6; D not certain. The CDR3 is 13 amino acids. V lost 5 bases, J lost 11 bases, and 13 bases lay in between. The germline V gene has CDR1 SGHAT and CDR2 FQDESV (reference sequence). In DNA, the CDR3 is TGTGCCAGCAGCAGGGCACGGGGTCCACCCCTCCACTTT. Translation: CASSRARGPPLHF.

About this clonotype itself: The junction departs from the called germline gene at one end, perhaps through a read error. The chain links TRBV11-1 to TRBJ1-2; no reliable D call. CDR1 SGHAT and CDR2 FQDESV come from the germline V gene (reference sequence). This CDR3 has 13 amino acids. CDR3 sequence (DNA): TGTGCCAACAGCTTGGTCCAAAACTATGGCTACATCTTC. It specifies CANSLVQNYGYIF.

About this clonotype: Germline and junction disagree at one end, which may indicate a read error. The rearrangement uses TRBV29-1 and TRBJ1-1; D unclear. The CDR3 sequence is 11 residues long. Germline V gene sequence: CDR1 SQVTM, CDR2 ANQGSEA. The CDR3 region has the DNA TGCAGCGGTGGATATAACACTGAAGCTCTCTTT. Its protein is CSGGYNTEALF. Using reference TRBV29-1 and TRBJ1-1 for the parts outside the CDR3, the full variable domain is SAVISQKPSRDICQRGTSLTIQCQVDSQVTMMFWYRQQPGQSLTLIATANQGSEATYESGFVIDKFPISRPNLTFSTLTVSNMSPEDSSIYLCSGGYNTEALFGQGTRLTVV.

V gene TRBV4-2 combines with J gene TRBJ2-3; possible D gene TRBD2, 6 bases. Germline V gene data show CDR1 as LGHNA and CDR2 as YNFKEQ. The CDR3 contains 15 residues. The CDR3 region has the DNA TGTGTCTGCGCGAGCGGGCCCCCCAGCACAGATACGCAGTATTTT. Its protein is CVCASGPPSTDTQYF.

In the case of this clonotype: One end of the junction is discordant with germline, which a read error may explain. This rearrangement joins TRBV6-5 to TRBJ2-7, with 8 bases identical to TRBD1. The CDR3 loop spans 15 amino acids. The germline CDR1 and CDR2 sequences are MNHEY and SVGAGI. CDR3 in amino acids: CASCFGQGIAYEQYF. CDR3 in DNA: TGTGCCAGCTGTTTTGGACAGGGAATAGCCTACGAACAGTACTTC.

This sequence joins TRBV10-2 and TRBJ2-2; TRBD1 or TRBD2 may be the D gene (6 bases each). Germline V gene sequence: CDR1 WSHSY, CDR2 SAAADI. CDR3 size: 16 residues. Between the trimmed V and J ends, which lost 2 bases and 5 bases, there was a span of 15 bases. The CDR3 region is CASSEEGIGGTGELFF. The DNA of the CDR3 is TGCGCCAGCAGTGAGGAGGGAATAGGGGGGACCGGGGAGCTGTTTTTT.

The chain joins TRBV30 to TRBJ1-1; TRBD1 might be the D (6 bases). The germline V gene encodes CDR1 GTSNPN and CDR2 SVGIG (reference sequence). V shed 3 bases and J shed 7 bases, with 15 bases lying between them. The CDR3 consists of 13 residues. Here the CDR3 DNA reads TGTGCCTGGAGCCTCTTCAAGGGGGGTGAAGCTTTCTTT. Encoded protein: CAWSLFKGGEAFF.

In the case of this clonotype: An end of the junction differs from the germline gene, which may be a read error. V and J are TRBV6-1 and TRBJ1-1, with D uncertain. Germline loops: CDR1 MNHNS, CDR2 SASEGT. CDR3 length: 13 amino acids. In DNA, the CDR3 is TGTGCCAACAGTGATGGTAGGACCACTGAAGCTTTCTTT. This codes for CANSDGRTTEAFF.

Comments on this clonotype: At one boundary the junction diverges from the germline segment, which might be a read error. This chain links TRBV4-2 with TRBJ2-3; no reliable D call. The CDR3 totals 15 residues. The germline V gene encodes CDR1 LGHNA and CDR2 YNFKEQ. The CDR3 protein is CASSGFVVSTDTQYF. CDR3 in DNA: TGTGCCAGCAGCGGTTTTGTGGTGAGCACAGATACACAGTATTTT.

In regard to this clonotype: A read error may produce the germline difference seen at one junction end. The chain links TRBV6-2 or TRBV6-3 to TRBJ2-6; weak D call: TRBD2 (6 bases). Looked up from germline, CDR1 is MNHEY and CDR2 is SVGEGT. The CDR3 is made up of 15 amino acids. The CDR3 DNA sequence: TGTGCCAGTAGTGCCGGGGGAGCTGGGGCCAACGTCCTGGCTTTC. Translated: CASSAGGAGANVLAF.

Details on this clonotype: The junction does not match germline at one end; this may be a read error. The chain couples TRBV11-2 to TRBJ2-7, with 12 nucleotides matching TRBD2. CDR1 and CDR2 from the germline V gene are SGHAT and FQNNGV. The CDR3 is 16 amino acids. CDR3 in amino acids: CASSLPPSGGGYEQYF. The CDR3 coding sequence is TGTGCCAGCAGCTTACCCCCTAGCGGGGGGGGCTACGAGCAGTATTTC.

This clonotype showed up just a few times. This may arise from a read error, as a much more abundant clone is one base away. This chain links TRBV28 with TRBJ2-5, with D perhaps matching TRBD1 (6 bases). Germline V gene data show CDR1 as MDHEN and CDR2 as SYDVKM. Trimming pared 6 bases from V and 4 bases from J, leaving 21 bases between. The CDR3 has 16 amino acids. In DNA, the CDR3 is TGTGCCAGCAGGCAGGGGCCAATGAAGGGGAGAGAGACCCAGTACTTC. This gives the protein CASRQGPMKGRETQYF. Based on the CDR3 plus reference TRBV28 and TRBJ2-5, the full variable domain is DVKVTQSSRYLVKRTGEKVFLECVQDMDHENMFWYRQDPGLGLRLIYFSYDVKMKEKGDIPEGYSVSREKKERFSLILESASTNQTSMYLCASRQGPMKGRETQYFGPGTRLLVL.

Concerning this clonotype itself: The junction does not match germline at one end; this may be a read error. V usage is TRBV29-1 and J usage is TRBJ2-1; TRBD1 or TRBD2 may be the D gene (6 bases each). The length of the CDR3 is 14 residues. CDR1 and CDR2 from the germline V gene are SQVTM and ANQGSEA. CDR3 nucleotides: TGTAGCACCCAAGCATGGGGGGCTACAAATGAGCAGTCCTTC. Amino acid sequence: CSTQAWGATNEQSF.

This clonotype was picked up a small number of times. V is TRBV6-1 and J is TRBJ2-5, with D possibly TRBD1 on 6 matching bases. Per the germline V gene, CDR1 is MNHNS and CDR2 is SASEGT. This CDR3 contains 18 residues. V shed 11 bases and J shed 4 bases, with 32 bases lying between them. The CDR3 here is CAGSENLMGAAVGETQYF. The DNA for the CDR3 is TGTGCCGGTAGTGAAAATTTAATGGGGGCGGCCGTTGGAGAGACCCAGTACTTC.

This rearrangement joins TRBV5-1 to TRBJ2-7; no firm D call. V lost 6 bases and J lost 5, with 12 bases in between. The CDR3 sequence is 12 residues long. CDR1 is SGHRS and CDR2 is YFSETQ in the germline V gene. The CDR3: CASIHTEDEQYF. As DNA, the CDR3 is TGCGCCAGCATACATACCGAGGACGAGCAGTACTTC.

This clonotype was detected only once. The junction and the germline gene differ at one end; a read error may be behind it. V is TRBV11-2 and J is TRBJ2-1, with D possibly being TRBD2 (6 bases). This CDR3 is built from 15 residues. Germline CDR1 is SGHAT and CDR2 is FQNNGV. The CDR3 loop reads CANSPGTSSYNEQLF. CDR3 DNA sequence: TGTGCTAACAGCCCCGGGACTTCTTCCTACAATGAGCAGCTCTTC. The variable domain in full, completed from reference TRBV11-2 and TRBJ2-1, reads EAGVAQSPRYKIIEKRQSVAFWCNPISGHATLYWYQQILGQGPKLLIQFQNNGVVDDSQLPKDRFSAERLKGVDSTLKIQPAKLEDSAVYLCANSPGTSSYNEQLFGPGTRLTVL.

With regard to this clonotype: One end of the junction is discordant with germline, which a read error may explain. The CDR3 nucleotides read TGTGCCAGCAGCCCCCAGGGGAGTTCGAACACCGTGGAGCTGTTTTTT. It yields the protein CASSPQGSSNTVELFF. The rearrangement joins TRBV14 to TRBJ2-2; D possibly corresponds to TRBD1 (6 bases). The CDR3 is 16 residues long. Germline V gene sequence: CDR1 SGHDN, CDR2 FVKESK. The entire variable domain, with the rest obtained from reference TRBV14 and TRBJ2-2, is as follows: EAGVTQFPSHSVIEKGQTVTLRCDPISGHDNLYWYRRVMGKEIKFLLHFVKESKQDESGMPNNRFLAERTGGTYSTLKVQPAELEDSGVYFCASSPQGSSNTVELFFGEGSRLTVL.

Regarding this clonotype: Relative to the germline gene, one junction end is altered; a read error may explain this. This chain links TRBV5-1 with TRBJ1-4; D remains unclear. Germline V lookup: CDR1 SGHRS, CDR2 YFSETQ. The CDR3 contains 15 residues. CDR3 bases: TGCGCCAGCAGTCTCGATAGACCGACTAATGAACAACTGTTTTTT. This sequence encodes CASSLDRPTNEQLFF.

The CDR3 nucleotides are TGTGCCAGCAGCTCTGGGGCAATCTCTGTTGGATCCCACACAGATACGCAGTATTTT. It codes for CASSSGAISVGSHTDTQYF. This rearrangement joins TRBV11-1 to TRBJ2-3; possibly TRBD1 for D (5 bases). This CDR3 is built from 19 residues. Trimming cost V 4 bases and J 2 bases, with 25 bases left between them. Germline V gene sequence: CDR1 SGHAT, CDR2 FQDESV (reference sequence).

This chain's CDR3 is CASRTRQDTDTQYF. In DNA, the CDR3 is TGTGCCAGCAGAACACGACAGGACACAGATACGCAGTATTTT. The chain carries TRBV28 and TRBJ2-3, with D perhaps matching TRBD1 (6 bases). Germline CDR1 reads MDHEN; CDR2 reads SYDVKM. V was trimmed by 6 bases and J by 2 bases, leaving 12 bases between them. The CDR3 extends over 14 amino acids.

Note on this clonotype: A much larger clonotype is one base distant, so this may be a read error. The rearrangement links TRBV10-2 to TRBJ2-1, with 11 nucleotides matching TRBD2. Losses at the gene ends were 5 bases for V and 9 bases for J; bases not matched to a gene: 6. Germline lookup yields CDR1 WSHSY and CDR2 SAAADI. This CDR3 contains 14 residues. In DNA, the CDR3 is TGCGCCAGCAGTACTAGCGGGGGTGGGGGTGAGCAGTTCTTC. It specifies CASSTSGGGGEQFF.

About this clonotype itself: At one end the junction does not follow the germline gene, possibly because of a read error. The chain couples TRBV4-1 to TRBJ2-7, with D possibly being TRBD2 (6 bases). Germline V lookup: CDR1 MGHRA, CDR2 YSYEKL. The CDR3 has 15 residues. CDR3 region: CASNQDKALAMAQYF. The CDR3, as DNA: TGCGCCAGCAACCAAGATAAGGCACTAGCCATGGCGCAGTATTTC.

The rearrangement joins TRBV29-1 to TRBJ2-3; possibly TRBD2 for D (5 bases). The germline V gene has CDR1 SQVTM and CDR2 ANQGSEA. The V end lost 6 bases, the J end lost 0 bases, and 19 bases lay between the germline ends. This CDR3 comprises 16 residues. The CDR3 sequence: CSVAVVGGGSTDTQYF. In DNA, the CDR3 is TGCAGCGTCGCTGTAGTAGGCGGAGGTAGCACAGATACGCAGTATTTT.

In the case of this clonotype: The conserved phenylalanine or tryptophan is not found at the CDR3 terminus, so this likely reflects a read error. The J gene is TRBJ2-5, the V gene TRBV5-6; the D gene is possibly TRBD2 (5 bases). CDR1 and CDR2 from the germline V gene are SGHDT and YYEEEE. V lost 6 bases, J lost 0 bases, and 9 bases lay in between. The CDR3 has 13 amino acids. CDR3 DNA sequence: TGTGCCAGCAAATGGCGGGACCAAGAGACCCAGTACTGT. Protein: CASKWRDQETQYC.

Turning to this clonotype: As the CDR3 is not closed by the conserved phenylalanine or tryptophan, this likely results from a read error. This chain joins TRBV29-1 and TRBJ2-5; D could derive from TRBD1 or TRBD2 (5 bases each). The CDR3 is 15 residues long. Germline V lookup: CDR1 SQVTM, CDR2 ANQGSEA. V lost 3 bases, J lost 1 base, and 15 bases lay in between. The chain's CDR3 is CSVEGPVRLQETQYL. The DNA of the CDR3 is TGCAGCGTTGAGGGACCCGTGAGGCTCCAAGAGACCCAGTACTTA.

As to this clonotype: At one boundary the junction diverges from the germline segment, which might be a read error. This chain links TRBV4-2 with TRBJ2-5; D is uncertain. The V gene's germline CDR1 is LGHNA and CDR2 YNFKEQ. The CDR3 is 13 residues long. The CDR3 DNA follows: TGTGCCGGCAGCCAAATCATTCAAGAGACCCAGTACTTC. As protein: CAGSQIIQETQYF.

About this clonotype itself: At one of its ends the junction is not consistent with the germline gene, which may arise from a read error. J is TRBJ2-5 and V is TRBV4-1, with D perhaps TRBD1 (6 bases). This CDR3 has 17 amino acids. Germline CDR1 MGHRA, CDR2 YSYEKL. The CDR3 sequence: CASSQDHDGRGQETQYF. The CDR3 bases are TGTGCCAGCAGCCAAGACCACGACGGAAGGGGGCAAGAGACCCAGTACTTC.